The T cell receptor beta chain described here comes from a study of blood T cell repertoires in COVID-19. Study at large: T cells, B-cell-depleted T cells, or PBMCs provided the cDNA or gDNA that served as material.

Participants, about 18 to 100 years old, spanned 25 or so US areas. Self-reported history from a screening survey and questionnaire set each donor's cohort. Repertoires were generated with immunoSEQ multiplex PCR, while TCRdb's copy carries only in-frame clones and drops some. The data hold a few hundred thousand clones, with roughly 90% observed a single time. CDR1 and CDR2 (germline): LNHDA, SQIVND (reference sequence). Trimming removed 6 bases at V and 5 bases at J, with 19 bases between. This CDR3 contains 15 residues. This clonotype was obtained from a woman between 18 and 30 years old with acute COVID-19. The chain has TRBV19 and TRBJ1-2; D is perhaps TRBD1 (6 bases). The sample comprised PBMCs or T cells enriched from blood (not recorded which). The CDR3 DNA reads TGTGCCAGTAGCCCCCTCTCCGGGCAGGGGTATGGCTACACCTTC. It is translated as CASSPLSGQGYGYTF.